A selection of T cell receptor beta chains follows, all from one sample in a study of blood T cell repertoires in COVID-19. The protocol was immunoSEQ multiplex PCR, while the TCRdb copy is restricted to in-frame clones and leaves out a portion. Of 200,000 to 300,000 clones listed, 80% to 90% were seen once; the top ten hold roughly 3.7%. Sequenced: peripheral blood. The source of these receptors is a woman aged 40 to 50 with acute or convalescent COVID-19. Each CDR3 is given with its conserved first and last residue. Fields, in order: J gene, D gene, clone size, CDR3 length, V gene, CDR3 DNA, CDR3 protein. D genes are given only for firm matches. A clone size is listed for some rows: how often the clone was seen (once, few, many), or a class if it is expanded.

J gene: TRBJ1-6
D gene: NA
clone size: NA
CDR3 length: 13
V gene: TRBV25-1
CDR3 DNA: TGTGCCAGCAGTGAATATCCCGTTTCACCCCTCCACTTT
CDR3 protein: CASSEYPVSPLHF

J gene: TRBJ1-2
D gene: TRBD1
clone size: once
CDR3 length: 16
V gene: TRBV13
CDR3 DNA: TGTGCCAGCAGCCCTCCGGGACAGGAGTCTAACTATGGCTACACCTTC
CDR3 protein: CASSPPGQESNYGYTF

J gene: TRBJ2-3
D gene: TRBD2
clone size: NA
CDR3 length: 15
V gene: TRBV5-1
CDR3 DNA: TGCGCCAGCAGCCTAAAGCGGGGTAGCACAGATACGCAGTATTTT
CDR3 protein: CASSLKRGSTDTQYF

J gene: TRBJ1-1
D gene: NA
clone size: many
CDR3 length: 13
V gene: TRBV5-4
CDR3 DNA: TGTGCCAGCAGCTTTGGCAGTAACACTGAAGCTTTCTTT
CDR3 protein: CASSFGSNTEAFF

J gene: TRBJ2-2
D gene: TRBD2
clone size: NA
CDR3 length: 17
V gene: TRBV9
CDR3 DNA: TGTGCCAGCAGCGAAGTGATAGCGGGGGGGTACACCGGGGAGCTGTTTTTT
CDR3 protein: CASSEVIAGGYTGELFF

J gene: TRBJ2-3
D gene: NA
clone size: NA
CDR3 length: 11
V gene: TRBV12-3/TRBV12-4
CDR3 DNA: TGTGCCAGCAGTCTCTTCGATACGCAGTATTTT
CDR3 protein: CASSLFDTQYF

J gene: TRBJ2-1
D gene: NA
clone size: NA
CDR3 length: 15
V gene: TRBV29-1
CDR3 DNA: TGCAGCGTCTCGGGTGCTGAAAGCTCCTACAATGAGCAGTTCTTC
CDR3 protein: CSVSGAESSYNEQFF

J gene: TRBJ1-3
D gene: TRBD1
clone size: NA
CDR3 length: 15
V gene: TRBV6-1
CDR3 DNA: TGTGCCAGCAGTGAAGTGGACAGGGCTGGAAACACCATATATTTT
CDR3 protein: CASSEVDRAGNTIYF

J gene: TRBJ1-3
D gene: TRBD1
clone size: NA
CDR3 length: 16
V gene: TRBV18
CDR3 DNA: TGTGCCAGCTCGTCGGCCGGGACAGGGGTTGGAAACACCATATATTTT
CDR3 protein: CASSSAGTGVGNTIYF

J gene: TRBJ1-5
D gene: NA
clone size: once
CDR3 length: 15
V gene: TRBV7-9
CDR3 DNA: TGTGCCAGCAGCTTATTATCTGATGGAGGTCAGCCCCAGCATTTT
CDR3 protein: CASSLLSDGGQPQHF

J gene: TRBJ2-1
D gene: NA
clone size: NA
CDR3 length: 17
V gene: TRBV29-1
CDR3 DNA: TGCAGCGTTGAAAAGACAGTTGGCTTGGGCTCCTACAATGAGCAGTTCTTC
CDR3 protein: CSVEKTVGLGSYNEQFF

J gene: TRBJ2-5
D gene: NA
clone size: NA
CDR3 length: 13
V gene: TRBV5-1
CDR3 DNA: TGCGCCAGCAGCTCCCTTATCCAAGAGACCCAGTACTTC
CDR3 protein: CASSSLIQETQYF